This T cell receptor beta chain is drawn from a study of monozygotic twins with inflammatory bowel disease. A total RNA quantity of around 3.5 ug went into each TCR library. Every sample had its cDNA made across eight separate reactions. TCRdb reprocessed the 5' RACE reads and keeps a single row for each CDR3 protein, giving no DNA. This sample's table reports about 300,000 distinct CDR3 sequences. Germline lookup yields CDR1 SGDLS and CDR2 YYNGEE. The length of the CDR3 is 17 residues. Sequenced: blood. The V call is TRBV9, the J call TRBJ2-2; TCRdb's D call, TRBD2, is unchecked because there is no DNA. This receptor was taken from a human donor with ulcerative colitis or Crohn's disease, or a healthy co-twin of an affected twin (not recorded which). CDR3: CASSVGLLAVDTGELFF. The entire variable domain, with the rest obtained from reference TRBV9 and TRBJ2-2, is as follows: DSGVTQTPKHLITATGQRVTLRCSPRSGDLSVYWYQQSLDQGLQFLIQYYNGEERAKGNILERFSAQQFPDLHSELNLSSLELGDSALYFCASSVGLLAVDTGELFFGEGSRLTVL.